This entry lists 14 T cell receptor beta chains sequenced from one sample in a study of preoperative IRX-2 immunotherapy in early breast cancer. The data were produced by immunoSEQ multiplex PCR, yet TCRdb's version contains in-frame clones alone and is incomplete. The repertoire consists of 40,000 to 45,000 clones, with approximately 80% occurring once and the leading ten covering roughly 1.2%. The treatment was: preoperative locoregional IRX-2 cytokine immunotherapy. Sample: tumor tissue, taken after IRX-2 immunotherapy. Receptors were obtained from a human donor with breast cancer.

The CDR3 bases are TGTGCCAGCTCACCAGGGACAGGGATCCAGCCCCAGCATTTT. Protein sequence: CASSPGTGIQPQHF. The chain joins TRBV18 to TRBJ1-5; 9 bases are shared with TRBD1. The CDR3 has 14 amino acids. Germline CDR1 and CDR2: KGHSH and LQKENI. The J segment lost 7 bases and the V segment lost 2 bases, leaving 3 bases of the junction unmatched.

V usage is TRBV6-4 and J usage is TRBJ1-5, with D possibly matching TRBD1 (6 bases). The V gene's germline CDR1 is MRHNA and CDR2 SNTAGT. This CDR3 is 13 amino acids long. Trimming cost V 10 bases and J 2 bases, with 12 bases left between them. CDR3 DNA sequence: TGTGCCACCCTACAGGGAGGCAATCAGCCCCAGCATTTT. This translates into CATLQGGNQPQHF.

This clone was detected only a few times. This chain links TRBV2 with TRBJ1-2; a possible D gene is TRBD1 (6 bases). Per germline, CDR1 SNHLY and CDR2 FYNNEI. The V and J ends lost 2 bases and 2 bases respectively, with 12 bases between them. There are 15 residues in the CDR3. Here the CDR3 reads CASSESRGGNYGYTF. The DNA of the CDR3 is TGTGCCAGCAGTGAATCAAGGGGGGGCAACTATGGCTACACCTTC. Full variable domain (rest looked up from reference TRBV2 and TRBJ1-2): EPEVTQTPSHQVTQMGQEVILRCVPISNHLYFYWYRQILGQKVEFLVSFYNNEISEKSEIFDDQFSVERPDGSNFTLKIRSTKLEDSAMYFCASSESRGGNYGYTFGSGTRLTVV.

This chain joins TRBV29-1 and TRBJ2-7; possibly TRBD1 or TRBD2 for D (6 bases each). The CDR3 is 13 amino acids. Germline CDR1 is SQVTM and CDR2 is ANQGSEA. V was shortened by 7 bases and J by 4 bases, with 17 bases between the two germline ends. CDR3 sequence: CSAAGGPLYEQYF. The CDR3 nucleotides are TGCAGCGCCGCTGGGGGGCCTTTATACGAGCAGTACTTC.

This clone was observed a single time. The CDR3 sequence: CASSFNSGDQETQYF. CDR3 DNA sequence: TGCGCCAGCAGCTTTAATTCGGGAGACCAAGAGACCCAGTACTTC. The rearrangement joins TRBV5-1 to TRBJ2-5; possibly TRBD2 for D (6 bases). Trimming shortened V by 2 bases and J by 0 bases, and 11 bases separated the two germline ends. Germline V gene lookup returns CDR1 SGHRS and CDR2 YFSETQ. CDR3 size: 15 residues.

This clone appeared once. The rearrangement links TRBV19 to TRBJ2-1, with D unclear. The germline V gene encodes CDR1 LNHDA and CDR2 SQIVND (reference sequence). Trimming left V 5 bases short and J 8 bases short, with 16 bases between. The CDR3 loop spans 14 amino acids. The CDR3, as DNA: TGTGCCAGTAGTCAAATAAGGAGTTTCGATGAGCAGTTCTTC. This encodes CASSQIRSFDEQFF.

The V and J genes are TRBV2 and TRBJ2-3; D remains unclear. The CDR3 has 15 amino acids. Trimming cost V 6 bases and J 0 bases, with 13 bases left between them. Germline-derived CDR1 and CDR2 are SNHLY and FYNNEI. The CDR3 DNA reads TGTGCCAGCAGCCCATTTATCCGTAGCACAGATACGCAGTATTTT. Translating it yields CASSPFIRSTDTQYF.

The V call is TRBV18, the J call TRBJ1-3, with TRBD1 as a possible D gene (5 bases). Germline CDR1 KGHSH, CDR2 LQKENI. This CDR3 is 17 amino acids long. Trimming removed 6 bases from V and 0 bases from J, with 18 bases in between. CDR3: CASSFRPTAISGNTIYF. The CDR3 region has the DNA TGTGCCAGCTCCTTTCGCCCGACAGCAATCTCTGGAAACACCATATATTTT.

CDR3 residues: CASSTFTGELFF. CDR3 DNA: TGTGCCAGCAGTACTTTCACCGGGGAGCTGTTTTTT. The rearrangement joins TRBV6-8 to TRBJ2-2; D remains ambiguous. CDR3 length: 12 amino acids. Germline CDR1 is MNHGY and CDR2 is SAAAGT. V was cut by 5 bases and J by 4 bases, with 5 bases left in between.

V usage is TRBV23-1 and J usage is TRBJ1-3, with D tentatively TRBD1 (5 bases). TRBV23-1 is sorted into the ORF group, with uncertain function. The V end lost 7 bases, the J end lost 3 bases, and 13 bases lay between the germline ends. This CDR3 has 14 residues. This CDR3 is CASTSGGFGNTIYF. In DNA form, the CDR3 reads TGCGCCAGCACTTCGGGGGGTTTTGGAAACACCATATATTTT.

The chain carries TRBV15 and TRBJ1-1; TRBD1 agrees at 9 bases. CDR1 LNHNV and CDR2 YYDKDF come from the germline V gene (reference sequence). The CDR3 extends over 15 amino acids. The V segment lost 0 bases and the J segment 11 bases; nucleotides outside the gene matches: 10. The CDR3: CATSRDLTGGTVAFF. The CDR3 nucleotides are TGTGCCACCAGCAGAGATTTGACAGGGGGAACTGTGGCTTTCTTT.

The table lists this clone with a few counts. This rearrangement joins TRBV11-3 to TRBJ2-2, with a possible D match to TRBD2 (5 bases). The CDR3 sequence is 16 residues long. Germline CDR1 and CDR2: SGHNT and YENEEA. Trimming removed 5 bases at V and 4 bases at J, with 17 bases between. CDR3 in DNA: TGTGCCAGCAGCATCCGGGTCTCCGCGGGCACCGGGGAGCTGTTTTTT. This encodes CASSIRVSAGTGELFF.

The chain employs TRBV6-8 and TRBJ2-5; D may be TRBD1 (5 bases). Trimming removed 6 bases at V and 1 base at J, with 6 bases between. Germline V gives CDR1 MNHGY, CDR2 SAAAGT. The CDR3 consists of 12 residues. DNA of the CDR3: TGTGCCAGCAGGACAGTCCAAGAGACCCAGTACTTC. This encodes CASRTVQETQYF.

This clone was found once. The chain recombines TRBV19 with TRBJ2-2; the D is unclear. Looked up from germline, CDR1 is LNHDA and CDR2 is SQIVND (reference sequence). Trimming left V 4 bases short and J 1 base short, with 7 bases between. This CDR3 has 14 amino acids. CDR3 sequence (DNA): TGTGCCAGTAGTAGTCCAGGGAACACCGGGGAGCTGTTTTTT. It encodes CASSSPGNTGELFF.